This section outlines one T cell receptor beta chain sequence together with its context. Germline V gene lookup returns CDR1 SNHLY and CDR2 FYNNEI. V was cut by 3 bases and J by 8 bases, with 16 bases left in between. This CDR3 spans 15 amino acids. The data were taken from a study of blood T cell repertoires in COVID-19. Method: immunoSEQ multiplex PCR; TCRdb's copy keeps in-frame clones and lacks some. The profile shows around 94,000 clones, 75% to 95% of them singletons. The sequenced sample was peripheral blood. The rearrangement uses TRBV2 and TRBJ1-4; weak D call: TRBD1 (6 bases). This receptor was obtained from a man in his late teens or twenties with acute or convalescent COVID-19. CDR3 DNA sequence: TGTGCCAGCAGTGAGGGGGACAAAGGCCGGGAAAAACTGTTTTTT. Encoded protein: CASSEGDKGREKLFF.